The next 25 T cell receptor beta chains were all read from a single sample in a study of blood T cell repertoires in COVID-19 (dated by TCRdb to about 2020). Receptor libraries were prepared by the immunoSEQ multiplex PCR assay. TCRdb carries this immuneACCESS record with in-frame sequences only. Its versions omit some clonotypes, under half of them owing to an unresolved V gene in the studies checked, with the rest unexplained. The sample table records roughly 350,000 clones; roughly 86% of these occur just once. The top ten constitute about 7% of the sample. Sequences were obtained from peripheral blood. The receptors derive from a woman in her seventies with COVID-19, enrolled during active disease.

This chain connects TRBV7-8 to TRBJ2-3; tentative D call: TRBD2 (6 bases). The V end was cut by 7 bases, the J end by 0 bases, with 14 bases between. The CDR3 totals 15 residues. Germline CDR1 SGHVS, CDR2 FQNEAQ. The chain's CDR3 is CASTIGLSSTDTQYF. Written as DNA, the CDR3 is TGTGCCAGCACCATCGGACTATCAAGCACAGATACGCAGTATTTT.

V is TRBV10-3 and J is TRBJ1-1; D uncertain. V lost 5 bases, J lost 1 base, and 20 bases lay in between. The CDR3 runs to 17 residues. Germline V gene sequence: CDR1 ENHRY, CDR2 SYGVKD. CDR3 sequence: CAISPFDGGPANTEAFF. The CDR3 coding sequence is TGTGCCATCAGTCCCTTCGATGGAGGTCCGGCGAACACTGAAGCTTTCTTT.

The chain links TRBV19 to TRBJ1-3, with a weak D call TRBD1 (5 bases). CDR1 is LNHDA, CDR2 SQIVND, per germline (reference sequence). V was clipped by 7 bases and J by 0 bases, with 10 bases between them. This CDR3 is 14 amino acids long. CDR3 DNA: TGTGCCAGTACCCCGACAGTCTCTGGAAACACCATATATTTT. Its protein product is CASTPTVSGNTIYF.

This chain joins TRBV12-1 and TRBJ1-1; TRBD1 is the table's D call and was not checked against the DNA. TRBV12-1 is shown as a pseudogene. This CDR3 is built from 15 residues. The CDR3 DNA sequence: TGTGCCAGCAGCTTAGGACAGGGAAAAAAAACTGAAGCTTTCTTT. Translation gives CASSLGQGKKTEAFF.

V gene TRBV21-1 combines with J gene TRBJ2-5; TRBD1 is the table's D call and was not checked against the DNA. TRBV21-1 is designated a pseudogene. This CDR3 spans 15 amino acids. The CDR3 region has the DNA TGTGCCAGCAGCTCCCGGACAGGGGACATCGAGACCCAGTACTTC. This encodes CASSSRTGDIETQYF.

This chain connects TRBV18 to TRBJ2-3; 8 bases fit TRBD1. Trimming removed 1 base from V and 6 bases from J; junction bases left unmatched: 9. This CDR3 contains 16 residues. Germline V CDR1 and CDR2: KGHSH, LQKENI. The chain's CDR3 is CASSPLGQGMVDTQYF. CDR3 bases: TGTGCCAGCTCACCACTTGGACAGGGAATGGTGGATACGCAGTATTTT.

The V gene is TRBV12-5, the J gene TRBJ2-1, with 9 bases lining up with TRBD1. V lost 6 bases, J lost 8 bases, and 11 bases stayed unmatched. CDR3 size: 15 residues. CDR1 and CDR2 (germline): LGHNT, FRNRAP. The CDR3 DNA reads TGTGCTAGTGGCGCCGGGACAGGGTTAGTGGATGAGCAGTTCTTC. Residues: CASGAGTGLVDEQFF.

This CDR3 reads CASSESGYGYTF. CDR3 nucleotides: TGTGCCAGCAGTGAATCAGGGTATGGCTACACCTTC. The chain uses TRBV12-3 or TRBV12-4 and TRBJ1-2; D is possibly TRBD1 (5 bases). CDR3 length: 12 residues. V lost 5 bases to trimming and J lost 5 bases, with 9 bases between them.

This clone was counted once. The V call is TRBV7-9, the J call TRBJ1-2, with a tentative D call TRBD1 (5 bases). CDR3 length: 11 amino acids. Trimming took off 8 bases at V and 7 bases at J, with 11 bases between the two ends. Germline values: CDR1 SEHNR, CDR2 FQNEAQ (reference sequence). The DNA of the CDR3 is TGTGCCAGCGGGAGGGACGGTGGCTACACCTTC. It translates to CASGRDGGYTF.

CDR3 residues: CASSFSSNTEAFF. CDR3 nucleotide sequence: TGCGCCAGCAGCTTTTCTTCGAACACTGAAGCTTTCTTT. The V call is TRBV5-1, the J call TRBJ1-1; the D is unclear. CDR1 is SGHRS, CDR2 YFSETQ, per germline. V lost 2 bases and J lost 1, with 6 bases in between. The CDR3 totals 13 residues.

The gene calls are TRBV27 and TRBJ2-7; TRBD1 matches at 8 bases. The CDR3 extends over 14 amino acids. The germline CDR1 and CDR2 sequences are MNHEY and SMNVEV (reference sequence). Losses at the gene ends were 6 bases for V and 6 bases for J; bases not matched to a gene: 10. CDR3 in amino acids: CASSKRGTGFEQYF. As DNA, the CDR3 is TGTGCCAGCAGCAAAAGGGGGACAGGTTTCGAGCAGTACTTC.

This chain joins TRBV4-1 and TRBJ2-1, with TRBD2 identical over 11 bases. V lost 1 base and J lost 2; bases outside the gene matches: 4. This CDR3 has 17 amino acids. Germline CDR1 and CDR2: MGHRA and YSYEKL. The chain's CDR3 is CASSQGLAGLPYNEQFF. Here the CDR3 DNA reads TGCGCCAGCAGCCAAGGACTAGCGGGGCTCCCCTACAATGAGCAGTTCTTC.

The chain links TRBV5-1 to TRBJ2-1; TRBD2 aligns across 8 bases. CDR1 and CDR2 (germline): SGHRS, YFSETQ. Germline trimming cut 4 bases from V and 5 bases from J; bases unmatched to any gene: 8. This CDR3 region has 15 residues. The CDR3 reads CASSAGTSWDNEQFF. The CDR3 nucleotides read TGCGCCAGCAGCGCTGGGACTAGTTGGGACAATGAGCAGTTCTTC. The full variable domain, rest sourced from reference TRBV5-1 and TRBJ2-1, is KAGVTQTPRYLIKTRGQQVTLSCSPISGHRSVSWYQQTPGQGLQFLFEYFSETQRNKGNFPGRFSGRQFSNSRSEMNVSTLELGDSALYLCASSAGTSWDNEQFFGPGTRLTVL.

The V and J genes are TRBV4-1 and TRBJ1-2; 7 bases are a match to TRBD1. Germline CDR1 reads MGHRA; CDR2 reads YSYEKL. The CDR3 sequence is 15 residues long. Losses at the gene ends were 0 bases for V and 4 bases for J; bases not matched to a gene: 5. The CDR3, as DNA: TGCGCCAGCAGCCAAGATCAGGGGGGAAGCTATGGCTACACCTTC. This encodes CASSQDQGGSYGYTF.

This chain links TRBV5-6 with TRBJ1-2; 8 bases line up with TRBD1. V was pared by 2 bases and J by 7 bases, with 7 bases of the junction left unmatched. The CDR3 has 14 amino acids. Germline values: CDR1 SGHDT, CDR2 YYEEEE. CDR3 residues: CASSFADREAGYTF. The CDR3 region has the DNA TGTGCCAGCAGCTTCGCGGACAGGGAGGCTGGCTACACCTTC.

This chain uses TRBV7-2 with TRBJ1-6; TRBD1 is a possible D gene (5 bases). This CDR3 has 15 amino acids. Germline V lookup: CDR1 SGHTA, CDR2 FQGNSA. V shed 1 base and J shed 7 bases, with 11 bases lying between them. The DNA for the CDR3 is TGTGCCAGCAGCTTAGTGGCGGGGCCAAATTCACCCCTCCACTTT. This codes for CASSLVAGPNSPLHF. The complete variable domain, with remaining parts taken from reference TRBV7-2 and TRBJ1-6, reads GAGVSQSPSNKVTEKGKDVELRCDPISGHTALYWYRQSLGQGLEFLIYFQGNSAPDKSGLPSDRFSAERTGGSVSTLTIQRTQQEDSAVYLCASSLVAGPNSPLHFGNGTRLTVT.

CDR3 sequence reads: CASSSEGTGSYEQYF. The CDR3 DNA reads TGTGCCAGCAGTTCAGAGGGGACAGGATCCTACGAGCAGTACTTC. The rearrangement joins TRBV28 to TRBJ2-7; 8 bases are a match to TRBD1. Looked up from germline, CDR1 is MDHEN and CDR2 is SYDVKM. V shed 4 bases and J 1 base; nucleotides not matched to a gene: 6. This CDR3 contains 15 residues.

The CDR3 region is CAISTGTGEVEEKLFF. The DNA of the CDR3 is TGTGCCATCAGTACCGGGACAGGGGAAGTGGAAGAAAAACTGTTTTTT. J is TRBJ1-4 and V is TRBV10-3, with 10 positions matching TRBD1. Germline CDR1 reads ENHRY; CDR2 reads SYGVKD. This CDR3 contains 16 residues. J was trimmed by 8 bases and V by 5 bases; bases with no gene match: 11.

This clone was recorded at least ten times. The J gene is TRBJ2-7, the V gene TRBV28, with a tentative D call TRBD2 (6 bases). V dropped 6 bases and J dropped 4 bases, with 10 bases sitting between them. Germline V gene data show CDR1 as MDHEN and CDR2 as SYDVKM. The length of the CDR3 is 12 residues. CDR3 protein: CASSPGEYEQYF. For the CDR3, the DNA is TGTGCCAGCAGCCCGGGGGAGTACGAGCAGTACTTC.

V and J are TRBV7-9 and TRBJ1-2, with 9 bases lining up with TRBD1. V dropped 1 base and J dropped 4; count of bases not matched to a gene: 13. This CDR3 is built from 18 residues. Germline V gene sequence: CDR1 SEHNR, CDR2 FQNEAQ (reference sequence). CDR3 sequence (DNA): TGTGCCAGCAGCTTAGGTCCCCATAGGGACAGGGCTTTCTATGGCTACACCTTC. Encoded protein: CASSLGPHRDRAFYGYTF.

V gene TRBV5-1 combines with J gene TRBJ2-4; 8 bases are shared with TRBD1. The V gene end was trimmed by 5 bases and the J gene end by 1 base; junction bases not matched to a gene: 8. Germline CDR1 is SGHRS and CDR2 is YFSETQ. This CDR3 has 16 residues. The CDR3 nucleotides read TGCGCCAGCAGTCATTACAGGGACAGGGCCAAAAACATTCAGTACTTC. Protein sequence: CASSHYRDRAKNIQYF.

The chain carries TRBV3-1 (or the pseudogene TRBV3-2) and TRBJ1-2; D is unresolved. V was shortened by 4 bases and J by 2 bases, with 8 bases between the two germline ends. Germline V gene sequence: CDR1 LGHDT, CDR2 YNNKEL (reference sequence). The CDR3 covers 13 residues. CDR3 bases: TGTGCCAGCAGCCCAGGAACCAACTATGGCTACACCTTC. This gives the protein CASSPGTNYGYTF.

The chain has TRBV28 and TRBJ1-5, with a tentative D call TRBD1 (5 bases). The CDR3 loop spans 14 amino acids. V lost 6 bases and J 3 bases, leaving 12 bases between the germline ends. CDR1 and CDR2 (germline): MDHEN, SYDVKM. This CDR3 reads CASRLVQVNQPQHF. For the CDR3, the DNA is TGTGCCAGCAGATTGGTACAGGTCAATCAGCCCCAGCATTTT.

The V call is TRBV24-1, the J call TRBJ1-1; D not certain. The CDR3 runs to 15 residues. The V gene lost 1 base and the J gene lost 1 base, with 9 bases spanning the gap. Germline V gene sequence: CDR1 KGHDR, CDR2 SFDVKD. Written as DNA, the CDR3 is TGTGCCACCAGTGATTTTTTGAGAGGGAACACTGAAGCTTTCTTT. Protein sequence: CATSDFLRGNTEAFF.

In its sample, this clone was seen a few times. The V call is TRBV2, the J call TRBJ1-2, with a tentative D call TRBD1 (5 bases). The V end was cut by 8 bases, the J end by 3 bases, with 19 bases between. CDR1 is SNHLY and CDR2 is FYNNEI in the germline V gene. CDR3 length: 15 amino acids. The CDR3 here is CASSLPGGNYYGYTF. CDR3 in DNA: TGTGCCAGCTCCCTCCCCGGGGGAAACTACTATGGCTACACCTTC.